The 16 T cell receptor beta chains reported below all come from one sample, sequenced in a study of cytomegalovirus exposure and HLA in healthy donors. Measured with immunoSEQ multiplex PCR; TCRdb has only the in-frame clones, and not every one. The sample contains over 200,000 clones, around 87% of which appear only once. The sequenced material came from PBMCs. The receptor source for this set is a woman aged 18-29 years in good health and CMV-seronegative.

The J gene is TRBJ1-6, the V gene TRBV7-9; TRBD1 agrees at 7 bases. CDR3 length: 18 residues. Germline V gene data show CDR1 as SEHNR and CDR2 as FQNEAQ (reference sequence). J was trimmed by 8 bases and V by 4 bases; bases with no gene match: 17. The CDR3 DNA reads TGTGCCAGCAGCTCCCCCCCCGGGACAGCTTTCCTCGATTCACCCCTCCACTTT. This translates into CASSSPPGTAFLDSPLHF.

The CDR3 spells CASSSRDFLNEQFF. In nucleotides, the CDR3 is TGCGCCAGCAGCTCGCGGGACTTCCTCAATGAGCAGTTCTTC. The chain joins TRBV5-1 to TRBJ2-1; a possible D gene is TRBD2 (6 bases). There are 14 residues in the CDR3. Germline CDR1 reads SGHRS; CDR2 reads YFSETQ. Between the trimmed V and J ends, which lost 3 bases and 6 bases, there was a span of 13 bases.

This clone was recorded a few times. CDR3 in amino acids: CASSSGQYGYTF. CDR3 sequence (DNA): TGCGCCAGCAGCTCCGGACAGTATGGCTACACCTTC. The V gene is TRBV5-1, the J gene TRBJ1-2; maybe TRBD1 (6 bases). The CDR3 covers 12 residues. The germline gives CDR1 SGHRS, CDR2 YFSETQ. V shed 3 bases and J shed 5 bases, with 8 bases lying between them. Variable domain in full (rest from reference TRBV5-1 and TRBJ1-2): KAGVTQTPRYLIKTRGQQVTLSCSPISGHRSVSWYQQTPGQGLQFLFEYFSETQRNKGNFPGRFSGRQFSNSRSEMNVSTLELGDSALYLCASSSGQYGYTFGSGTRLTVV.

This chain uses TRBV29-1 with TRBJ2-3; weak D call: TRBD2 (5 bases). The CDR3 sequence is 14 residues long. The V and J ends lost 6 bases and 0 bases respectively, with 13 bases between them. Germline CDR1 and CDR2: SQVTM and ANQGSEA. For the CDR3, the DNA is TGCAGCGTCGTAAGGAGCGGTAGCACAGATACGCAGTATTTT. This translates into CSVVRSGSTDTQYF.

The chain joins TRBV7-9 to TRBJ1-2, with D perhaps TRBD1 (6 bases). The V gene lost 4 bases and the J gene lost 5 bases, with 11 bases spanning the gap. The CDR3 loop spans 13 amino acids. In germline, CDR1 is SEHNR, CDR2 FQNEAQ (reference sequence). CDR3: CASSSRQDYGYTF. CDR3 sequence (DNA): TGTGCCAGCAGCTCACGACAGGATTATGGCTACACCTTC.

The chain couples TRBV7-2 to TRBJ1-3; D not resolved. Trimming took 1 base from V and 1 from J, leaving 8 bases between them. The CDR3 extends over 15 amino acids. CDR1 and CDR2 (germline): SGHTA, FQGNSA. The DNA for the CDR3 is TGTGCCAGCAGCTTAGTAGCAGAGTCTGGAAACACCATATATTTT. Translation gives CASSLVAESGNTIYF.

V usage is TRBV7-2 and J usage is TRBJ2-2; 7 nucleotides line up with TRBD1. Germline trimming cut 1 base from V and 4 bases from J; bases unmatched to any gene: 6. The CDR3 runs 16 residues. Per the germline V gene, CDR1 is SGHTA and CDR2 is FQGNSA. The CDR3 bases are TGTGCCAGCAGCTTAGAAGGGGACAGACCCACCGGGGAGCTGTTTTTT. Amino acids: CASSLEGDRPTGELFF.

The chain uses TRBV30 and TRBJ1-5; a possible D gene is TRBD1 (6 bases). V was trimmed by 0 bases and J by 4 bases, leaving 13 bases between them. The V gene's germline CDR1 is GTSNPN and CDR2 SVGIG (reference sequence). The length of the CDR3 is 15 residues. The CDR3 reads CAWSVRGAGNQPQHF. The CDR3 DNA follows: TGTGCCTGGAGTGTACGGGGGGCTGGGAATCAGCCCCAGCATTTT.

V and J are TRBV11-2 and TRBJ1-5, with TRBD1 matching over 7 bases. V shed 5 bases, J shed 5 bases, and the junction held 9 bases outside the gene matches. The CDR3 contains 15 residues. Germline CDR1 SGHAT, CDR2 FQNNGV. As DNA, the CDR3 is TGTGCCAGCAGCCCCGGCGGGACAGCATATCAGCCCCAGCATTTT. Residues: CASSPGGTAYQPQHF. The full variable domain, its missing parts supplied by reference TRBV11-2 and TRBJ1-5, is EAGVAQSPRYKIIEKRQSVAFWCNPISGHATLYWYQQILGQGPKLLIQFQNNGVVDDSQLPKDRFSAERLKGVDSTLKIQPAKLEDSAVYLCASSPGGTAYQPQHFGDGTRLSIL.

Written as DNA, the CDR3 is TGTGCCAGCAGTTTATGGCTAGCGGGGGTGTCGGGCACAGATACGCAGTATTTT. It yields the protein CASSLWLAGVSGTDTQYF. The J gene is TRBJ2-3, the V gene TRBV28, with 10 bases fitting TRBD2. Germline loops: CDR1 MDHEN, CDR2 SYDVKM. This CDR3 has 18 residues. The V segment lost 0 bases and the J segment 1 base; nucleotides outside the gene matches: 7.

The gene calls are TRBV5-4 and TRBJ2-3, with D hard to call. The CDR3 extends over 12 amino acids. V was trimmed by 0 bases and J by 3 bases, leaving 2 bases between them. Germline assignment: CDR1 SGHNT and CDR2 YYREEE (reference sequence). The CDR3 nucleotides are TGTGCCAGCAGCTTGGCTACAGATACGCAGTATTTT. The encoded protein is CASSLATDTQYF.

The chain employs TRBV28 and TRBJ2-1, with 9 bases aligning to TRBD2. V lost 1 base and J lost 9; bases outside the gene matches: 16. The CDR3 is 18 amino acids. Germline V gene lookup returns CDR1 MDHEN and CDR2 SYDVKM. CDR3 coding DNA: TGTGCCAGCAGTTTATCCCGGCTAGCGGGGATCTCGGGTGGTGAGCAGTTCTTC. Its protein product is CASSLSRLAGISGGEQFF.

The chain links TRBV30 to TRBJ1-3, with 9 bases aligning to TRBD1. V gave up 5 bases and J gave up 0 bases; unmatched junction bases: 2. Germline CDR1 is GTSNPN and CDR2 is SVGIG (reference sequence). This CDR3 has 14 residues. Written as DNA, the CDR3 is TGTGCCTGGGGGACAGGGCTCTCTGGAAACACCATATATTTT. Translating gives CAWGTGLSGNTIYF. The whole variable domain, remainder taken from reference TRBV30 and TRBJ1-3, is SQTIHQWPATLVQPVGSPLSLECTVEGTSNPNLYWYRQAAGRGLQLLFYSVGIGQISSEVPQNLSASRPQDRQFILSSKKLLLSDSGFYLCAWGTGLSGNTIYFGEGSWLTVV.

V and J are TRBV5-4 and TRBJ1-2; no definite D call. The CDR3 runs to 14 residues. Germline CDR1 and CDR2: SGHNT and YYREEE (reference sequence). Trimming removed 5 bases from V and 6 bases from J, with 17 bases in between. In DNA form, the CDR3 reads TGTGCCAGCAGGACCCCAGGCGTCGCCCATGGCTACACCTTC. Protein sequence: CASRTPGVAHGYTF.

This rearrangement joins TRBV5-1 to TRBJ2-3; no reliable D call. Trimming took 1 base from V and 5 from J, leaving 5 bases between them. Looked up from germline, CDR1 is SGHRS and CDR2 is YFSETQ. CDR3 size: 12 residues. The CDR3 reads CASSLLRDTQYF. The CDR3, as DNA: TGCGCCAGCAGCTTGCTGAGAGATACGCAGTATTTT.

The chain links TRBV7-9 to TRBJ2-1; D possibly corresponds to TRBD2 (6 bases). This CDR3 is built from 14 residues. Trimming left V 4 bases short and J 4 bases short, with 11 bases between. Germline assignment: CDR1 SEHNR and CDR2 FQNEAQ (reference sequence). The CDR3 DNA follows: TGTGCCAGCAGCTACGGGACTTCTTACAATGAGCAGTTCTTC. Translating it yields CASSYGTSYNEQFF.